One sample yielded the 26 T cell receptor beta chains listed below, sequenced in a study of blood T cell repertoires in COVID-19. The table came from immunoSEQ multiplex PCR; TCRdb's copy has only in-frame clones and leaves some out. Here the sample spans roughly 210,000 clones, less than 90% being singletons. Sequencing input: peripheral blood. These receptors all come from a woman aged 80 or older with COVID-19, enrolled during active disease.

This clone was observed once. V usage is TRBV10-3 and J usage is TRBJ1-1; D not certain. V dropped 3 bases and J dropped 0 bases, with 11 bases sitting between them. This CDR3 has 15 amino acids. Germline V gives CDR1 ENHRY, CDR2 SYGVKD. CDR3 amino acids: CAISDVPVMNTEAFF. CDR3 sequence (DNA): TGTGCCATCAGTGATGTCCCGGTCATGAACACTGAAGCTTTCTTT.

This clone appeared a few times. This sequence joins TRBV6-6 and TRBJ1-1; possible D gene TRBD1, 6 bases. The CDR3 covers 13 residues. Trimming removed 7 bases at V and 4 bases at J, with 13 bases between. CDR1 is MNHNY and CDR2 is SVGAGI in the germline V gene (reference sequence). The CDR3, as DNA: TGTGCCAGCAACAGGGACATGGGCACTGAAGCTTTCTTT. Its protein product is CASNRDMGTEAFF.

The V call is TRBV2, the J call TRBJ2-1, with 11 bases lining up with TRBD2. J gave up 6 bases and V 1 base, and 2 bases lay outside the gene matches. Germline CDR1 SNHLY, CDR2 FYNNEI. This CDR3 has 15 residues. CDR3 sequence (DNA): TGTGCCAGCAGTGAAGGTAGCGGGGGGGGCAATGAGCAGTTCTTC. The encoded protein is CASSEGSGGGNEQFF.

This chain joins TRBV18 and TRBJ1-2; 12 nucleotides line up with TRBD1. This CDR3 spans 15 amino acids. Germline V gene sequence: CDR1 KGHSH, CDR2 LQKENI. J was trimmed by 4 bases and V by 3 bases; bases with no gene match: 3. Here the CDR3 reads CASSPGQGAPYGYTF. The DNA of the CDR3 is TGTGCCAGCTCACCGGGACAGGGGGCTCCCTATGGCTACACCTTC.

This chain connects TRBV6-1 to TRBJ2-5; D may be TRBD2 (6 bases). V was pared by 1 base and J by 7 bases, with 13 bases between. This CDR3 is built from 14 residues. In germline, CDR1 is MNHNS, CDR2 SASEGT. The CDR3 protein is CASSEGDPGGTQYF. DNA of the CDR3: TGTGCCAGCAGTGAAGGGGATCCCGGGGGGACCCAGTACTTC.

Only a few counts were recorded for this clone. The chain uses TRBV10-3 and TRBJ1-1; 8 bases line up with TRBD1. Trimming removed 4 bases from V and 7 bases from J; junction bases left unmatched: 8. The CDR3 extends over 14 amino acids. Germline V gene lookup returns CDR1 ENHRY and CDR2 SYGVKD. The CDR3 region is CAISADRGGVEAFF. The CDR3 DNA is TGTGCCATCAGTGCCGACAGGGGCGGCGTTGAAGCTTTCTTT.

J is TRBJ2-2 and V is TRBV15; tentatively, D is TRBD2 (5 bases). With 1 base removed from V and 2 bases from J, the gap between germline ends came to 20 bases. The CDR3 length is 19 residues. CDR1 and CDR2 (germline): LNHNV, YYDKDF (reference sequence). The CDR3 nucleotides are TGTGCCACCAGCAGAGGTGGGGTGGGAGCTATGGGAAACACCGGGGAGCTGTTTTTT. Translation: CATSRGGVGAMGNTGELFF. Looking up the rest from reference TRBV15 and TRBJ2-2 gives the full variable domain: DAMVIQNPRYQVTQFGKPVTLSCSQTLNHNVMYWYQQKSSQAPKLLFHYYDKDFNNEADTPDNFQSRRPNTSFCFLDIRSPGLGDTAMYLCATSRGGVGAMGNTGELFFGEGSRLTVL.

This chain uses TRBV5-1 with TRBJ2-4, with 9 bases that match TRBD2. The J segment lost 0 bases and the V segment lost 2 bases, leaving 3 bases of the junction unmatched. This CDR3 has 16 amino acids. Germline CDR1 reads SGHRS; CDR2 reads YFSETQ. The DNA for the CDR3 is TGCGCCAGCAGCTTTAGTAGCGGGGGAGCCAAAAACATTCAGTACTTC. Its translation: CASSFSSGGAKNIQYF.

The chain couples TRBV5-1 to TRBJ2-3; TRBD1 matches 10 bases. With 1 base clipped from V and 6 bases from J, the junction kept 8 bases outside the gene matches. This CDR3 comprises 16 residues. Germline CDR1 SGHRS, CDR2 YFSETQ. The DNA for the CDR3 is TGCGCCAGCAGCTTGTTCGGGACAGGGGTTCTTGATACGCAGTATTTT. This gives the protein CASSLFGTGVLDTQYF. Full variable domain (outside the CDR3, taken from reference TRBV5-1 and TRBJ2-3): KAGVTQTPRYLIKTRGQQVTLSCSPISGHRSVSWYQQTPGQGLQFLFEYFSETQRNKGNFPGRFSGRQFSNSRSEMNVSTLELGDSALYLCASSLFGTGVLDTQYFGPGTRLTVL.

CDR3 DNA sequence: TGTGCCAGCAGCTTAGCGGGGGCCTATTACAATGAGCAGTTCTTC. Protein product: CASSLAGAYYNEQFF. The J gene is TRBJ2-1, the V gene TRBV7-2, with D perhaps TRBD1 (6 bases). V lost 0 bases, J lost 4 bases, and 10 bases lay in between. The CDR3 covers 15 residues. The V gene's germline CDR1 is SGHTA and CDR2 FQGNSA.

This clone showed up just once. The rearrangement joins TRBV19 to TRBJ1-1; D not resolved. Germline values: CDR1 LNHDA, CDR2 SQIVND (reference sequence). The CDR3 contains 15 residues. V lost 7 bases, J lost 4 bases, and 19 bases lay in between. CDR3 amino acids: CASNPGWQRATEAFF. The CDR3 nucleotides read TGTGCCAGTAACCCGGGGTGGCAAAGGGCCACTGAAGCTTTCTTT.

The chain joins TRBV19 to TRBJ1-1; weak D call: TRBD1 (5 bases). The CDR3 is 13 residues long. Germline V gives CDR1 LNHDA, CDR2 SQIVND (reference sequence). CDR3 protein: CATGVPPNTEAFF. CDR3 nucleotides: TGTGCTACGGGGGTTCCACCTAACACTGAAGCTTTCTTT. Looking up the rest from reference TRBV19 and TRBJ1-1 gives the full variable domain: DGGITQSPKYLFRKEGQNVTLSCEQNLNHDAMYWYRQDPGQGLRLIYYSQIVNDFQKGDIAEGYSVSREKKESFPLTVTSAQKNPTAFYLCATGVPPNTEAFFGQGTRLTVV.

The genes are TRBV9 and TRBJ1-1, with 10 nucleotides matching TRBD1. Germline assignment: CDR1 SGDLS and CDR2 YYNGEE. V was pared by 8 bases and J by 4 bases, with 8 bases of the junction left unmatched. CDR3 length: 14 residues. The CDR3 bases are TGTGCCAGTTCGACTGGACAGGGGGGCACTGAAGCTTTCTTT. Protein product: CASSTGQGGTEAFF.

The chain employs TRBV5-8 and TRBJ1-2; TRBD1 agrees at 9 bases. Trimming cost V 3 bases and J 5 bases; bases outside gene matches: 8. Germline assignment: CDR1 SGHTS and CDR2 YDEGEE. The CDR3 length is 15 residues. CDR3 sequence: CASSSPMTGGYGYTF. The CDR3 DNA follows: TGTGCCAGCAGCTCGCCTATGACAGGGGGATATGGCTACACCTTC.

Note on this clone: Other DNA sequences in the same sample also yield this CDR3. The DNA for the CDR3 is TGCGCCAGTAGCGGAGCGGGGGGACAAGAGACCCAGTACTTC. This codes for CASSGAGGQETQYF. The gene calls are TRBV5-1 and TRBJ2-5; TRBD2 aligns across 9 bases. Germline V gene lookup returns CDR1 SGHRS and CDR2 YFSETQ. The CDR3 extends over 14 amino acids. Unmatched junction bases numbered 7, after V lost 8 bases and J lost 2 bases.

This clone was counted only a few times. This chain uses TRBV27 with TRBJ2-7; no reliable D call. V was pared by 10 bases and J by 1 base, with 11 bases between. Per germline, CDR1 MNHEY and CDR2 SMNVEV (reference sequence). CDR3 size: 12 residues. CDR3 loop: CATTRSSYEQYF. CDR3 DNA sequence: TGTGCCACTACTCGGTCTTCCTACGAGCAGTACTTC.

The chain recombines TRBV7-8 with TRBJ2-7; 8 nucleotides match TRBD2. The CDR3 is made up of 15 amino acids. V lost 1 base to trimming and J lost 1 base; unmatched junction nucleotides: 3. Germline loops: CDR1 SGHVS, CDR2 FQNEAQ. CDR3 DNA: TGTGCCAGCAGCTTAGTTGTAGCGGGGTCCTACGAGCAGTACTTC. This encodes CASSLVVAGSYEQYF.

The chain employs TRBV7-8 and TRBJ2-2; D possibly corresponds to TRBD2 (5 bases). Trimming stripped 4 bases from V and 2 bases from J, with 11 bases between. Germline V gene sequence: CDR1 SGHVS, CDR2 FQNEAQ. CDR3 length: 15 amino acids. This CDR3 is CASSWGDTNTGELFF. In nucleotides, the CDR3 is TGTGCCAGCAGCTGGGGAGACACTAACACCGGGGAGCTGTTTTTT. Filled out from reference TRBV7-8 and TRBJ2-2, the complete variable domain reads GAGVSQSPRYKVAKRGQDVALRCDPISGHVSLFWYQQALGQGPEFLTYFQNEAQLDKSGLPSDRFFAERPEGSVSTLKIQRTQQEDSAVYLCASSWGDTNTGELFFGEGSRLTVL.

The chain has TRBV7-2 and TRBJ1-1; D is unresolved. Germline V lookup: CDR1 SGHTA, CDR2 FQGNSA. There are 15 residues in the CDR3. V was trimmed by 1 base and J by 0 bases, leaving 9 bases between them. The CDR3 here is CASSLGGLLNTEAFF. As DNA, the CDR3 is TGTGCCAGCAGCTTAGGAGGTTTATTGAACACTGAAGCTTTCTTT. Variable domain in full (rest from reference TRBV7-2 and TRBJ1-1): GAGVSQSPSNKVTEKGKDVELRCDPISGHTALYWYRQSLGQGLEFLIYFQGNSAPDKSGLPSDRFSAERTGGSVSTLTIQRTQQEDSAVYLCASSLGGLLNTEAFFGQGTRLTVV.

The chain links TRBV4-2 to TRBJ2-3, with TRBD2 matching over 8 bases. Germline V lookup: CDR1 LGHNA, CDR2 YNFKEQ. V lost 0 bases and J lost 0; bases outside the gene matches: 14. The CDR3 is 20 amino acids. The CDR3 here is CASSQELGGAGASSTDTQYF. The CDR3 DNA sequence: TGTGCCAGCAGCCAAGAGTTGGGGGGAGCGGGGGCCTCTAGCACAGATACGCAGTATTTT.

This chain joins TRBV7-6 and TRBJ1-1; D perhaps matches TRBD1 (5 bases). The germline CDR1 and CDR2 sequences are SGHVS and FNYEAQ. Trimming cost V 5 bases and J 0 bases, with 13 bases left between them. The CDR3 totals 15 residues. CDR3 residues: CASSPSRQMNTEAFF. Written as DNA, the CDR3 is TGTGCCAGCAGCCCTTCACGACAGATGAACACTGAAGCTTTCTTT.

This clone was detected a few times. The chain combines TRBV18 with TRBJ1-2; D not resolved. V was shortened by 0 bases and J by 1 base, with 12 bases between the two germline ends. Per the germline V gene, CDR1 is KGHSH and CDR2 is LQKENI. The CDR3 has 16 residues. For the CDR3, the DNA is TGTGCCAGCTCACCACCCCCTACCCTCCTTAACTATGGCTACACCTTC. This translates into CASSPPPTLLNYGYTF. Variable domain in full (rest from reference TRBV18 and TRBJ1-2): NAGVMQNPRHLVRRRGQEARLRCSPMKGHSHVYWYRQLPEEGLKFMVYLQKENIIDESGMPKERFSAEFPKEGPSILRIQQVVRGDSAAYFCASSPPPTLLNYGYTFGSGTRLTVV.

V and J are TRBV30 and TRBJ1-5, with 8 bases lining up with TRBD1. J gave up 0 bases and V 4 bases, and 14 bases lay outside the gene matches. Germline V gene lookup returns CDR1 GTSNPN and CDR2 SVGIG (reference sequence). The CDR3 extends over 18 amino acids. The CDR3 DNA sequence: TGTGCCTGGAACCCCAGGGAGCAGGGGGCCGTTAGCAATCAGCCCCAGCATTTT. Translation: CAWNPREQGAVSNQPQHF.

The chain has TRBV19 and TRBJ1-1; 9 nucleotides align to TRBD1. The V and J ends lost 5 bases and 6 bases, in that order; junction bases with no gene match: 10. Germline CDR1 reads LNHDA; CDR2 reads SQIVND (reference sequence). The CDR3 runs 15 residues. The CDR3 DNA reads as TGTGCCAGTAGTGTCCTCGGGACAGGGAATGCTGAAGCTTTCTTT. It translates to CASSVLGTGNAEAFF.

The chain employs TRBV10-3 and TRBJ1-5; possibly TRBD1 for D (5 bases). The CDR3 runs 14 residues. V lost 6 bases, J lost 0 bases, and 9 bases lay in between. Germline CDR1 ENHRY, CDR2 SYGVKD. This CDR3 reads CAIRAGNSNQPQHF. DNA for the CDR3: TGTGCCATCAGGGCAGGGAATAGCAATCAGCCCCAGCATTTT.

The chain recombines TRBV5-4 with TRBJ1-2; D perhaps matches TRBD1 (5 bases). The CDR3 covers 13 residues. Germline loops: CDR1 SGHNT, CDR2 YYREEE (reference sequence). Trimming stripped 4 bases from V and 6 bases from J, with 13 bases between. The CDR3 coding sequence is TGTGCCAGCAGCCCGGGGGGGGGAAATGGCTACACCTTC. Residues: CASSPGGGNGYTF.